This TCR beta chain was profiled in a study of T-cell reconstitution after alpha-beta-depleted transplantation in children. Looked up from germline, CDR1 is MNHEY and CDR2 is SVGEGT. This CDR3 is 18 amino acids long. With V trimmed by 2 bases and J by 0 bases, 11 bases remained unmatched. Construction of the TCRbeta library involved unique molecular identifiers. TCRdb processed the PCR reads anew with MiXCR; each CDR3 protein has one entry. Seen here are a few hundred thousand distinct CDR3 sequences, over 20% observed once, and the top ten hold approximately 33%. The receptor comes from a boy in the first two years of life with Wiskott-Aldrich syndrome, due to receive a stem cell transplant. Specimen: PBMCs, collected before TCRalphabeta/CD19-depleted stem cell transplant. The V call is TRBV6-2 or TRBV6-3, the J call TRBJ2-3, with 7 bases that match TRBD2. The DNA of the CDR3 is TGTGCCAGCAGTTACCGCGAAGATAGCGGGTCTAGCACAGATACGCAGTATTTT. It yields the protein CASSYREDSGSSTDTQYF.